Listed below are T cell receptor beta chains from one sample, sequenced in a study of shared clonotypes between healthy human individuals. Produced via immunoSEQ multiplex PCR; TCRdb's table is partial and in-frame only. Altogether some 980,000 clones are present, 76% being singletons, with the ten largest covering about 1.5%. The sequencing sample was made of memory CD4+ T cells sorted from blood. These receptors were collected from a man aged 18 to 30 in good health. Each CDR3 is given with its conserved first and last residue. Size is stated for part of the rows, as once, few or many counts, or as a class when the clone is expanded.

>TRBV18|14|TRBJ1-5|-
CASSIQGSSQPQHF
>TRBV30|15|TRBJ2-5|-
CAWSLAGGGQETQYF
>TRBV2|15|TRBJ2-7|-
CASTNRQTIVYEQYF
>TRBV6-5|14|TRBJ2-7|-
CASSLQGLGNEQYF
>TRBV15|14|TRBJ1-1|-
CATTPGRVSTEAFF
>TRBV5-6|14|TRBJ1-2|-
CASRQTNTNYGYTF
>TRBV11-2|15|TRBJ2-1|-
CASSLDRRSYNEQFF
>TRBV15|15|TRBJ2-7|-
CATSRDRGGSYEQYF
>TRBV9|15|TRBJ2-1|-
CASTFNLDSYNEQFF
>TRBV5-1|16|TRBJ2-7|-
CASKVTADPKTYEQYF
>TRBV6-1|13|TRBJ2-5|-
CASSAEFQETQYF
>TRBV14|14|TRBJ1-3|-
CASSQINSGNTIYF
>TRBV7-7|15|TRBJ2-5|-
CASSYTSGEQETQYF
>TRBV30|14|TRBJ2-7|-
CAWNLQGPTYEQYF
>TRBV5-1|15|TRBJ2-1|-
CASSLQYETGSEQFF
>TRBV6-6|15|TRBJ1-5|-
CASSATGGGNQPQHF
>TRBV27|14|TRBJ1-3|once
CASRNINAGNTIYF
>TRBV10-3|13|TRBJ2-1|once
CAISDSGGEEQFF
>TRBV5-1|12|TRBJ1-1|-
CASSLDSTEAFF
>TRBV2|11|TRBJ1-2|-
CASGESYGYTF
>TRBV25-1|15|TRBJ1-2|once
CASSEYEGGGYGYTF
>TRBV7-6|12|TRBJ2-2|-
CASSLPTGELFF
>TRBV12-2|14|TRBJ1-2|-
CASRRDLPSYGYTF
>TRBV30|12|TRBJ1-5|-
CAWSPGIQPQHF
>TRBV15|15|TRBJ1-6|-
CATSTSFIGNSPLHF
>TRBV10-3|17|TRBJ2-1|many
CAISESGGRGHYNEQFF
>TRBV2|13|TRBJ2-7|-
CASSQDRNYEQYF
>TRBV27|15|TRBJ1-2|-
CASREADRGKGGYTF
>TRBV29-1|15|TRBJ1-1|-
CSVEGDNGGRTEAFF